This T cell receptor (beta chain) stems from a study of CD8+ T cells in alopecia areata. Overall study: Twice a day, 5 to 10 mg of oral tofacitinib was administered to treated patients.

The sample's treatment: oral pan-JAK inhibitor, 5-10 mg twice daily. This CDR3 spans 17 amino acids. Per germline, CDR1 SQVTM and CDR2 ANQGSEA. After removal of 7 bases from V and 6 bases from J, the junction contained 20 bases not matched to a gene. Extracted RNA was reverse transcribed, and the resulting cDNA served as sequencing template. Using immunoSEQ multiplex PCR, the repertoire was profiled, and TCRdb retains in-frame clones only, with some absent. The profile shows about 200,000 clones, over 60% of them singletons. Overall study findings and caveats: Sequences from scalp samples also cover resident alphabeta T cells of normal skin.

Comment on this clone: The antigen is unknown.

The source material was CD4+ T cells sorted from blood, sampled at week 4, from a patient treated with tofacitinib. This chain connects TRBV29-1 to TRBJ2-3; TRBD2 matches 9 bases. The clonotype originates from a human donor with alopecia areata. The CDR3 bases are TGCAGCGGCCAGGGGAACCGACTAGCGGTAGGCAGGGATACGCAGTATTTT. Translating gives CSGQGNRLAVGRDTQYF.